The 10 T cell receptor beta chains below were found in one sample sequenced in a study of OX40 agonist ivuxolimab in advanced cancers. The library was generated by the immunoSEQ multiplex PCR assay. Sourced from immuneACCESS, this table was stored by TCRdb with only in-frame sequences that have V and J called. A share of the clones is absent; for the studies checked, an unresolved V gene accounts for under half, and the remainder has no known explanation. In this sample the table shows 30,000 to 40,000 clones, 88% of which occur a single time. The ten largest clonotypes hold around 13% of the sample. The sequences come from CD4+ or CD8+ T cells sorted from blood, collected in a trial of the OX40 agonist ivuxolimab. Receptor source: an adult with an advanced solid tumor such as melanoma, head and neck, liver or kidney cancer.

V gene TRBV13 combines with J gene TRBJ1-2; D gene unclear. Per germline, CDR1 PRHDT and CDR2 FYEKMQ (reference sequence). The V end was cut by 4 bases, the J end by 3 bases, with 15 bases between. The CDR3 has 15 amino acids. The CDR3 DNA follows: TGTGCCAGCAGCTCTCGTGCGGTTGGAGACTATGGCTACACCTTC. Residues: CASSSRAVGDYGYTF.

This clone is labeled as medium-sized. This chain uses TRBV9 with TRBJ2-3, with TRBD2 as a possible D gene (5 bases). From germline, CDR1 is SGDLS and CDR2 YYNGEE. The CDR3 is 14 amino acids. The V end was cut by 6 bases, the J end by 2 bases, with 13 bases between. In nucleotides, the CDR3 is TGTGCCAGCAACAGAGCGGTGCCCACAGATACGCAGTATTTT. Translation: CASNRAVPTDTQYF.

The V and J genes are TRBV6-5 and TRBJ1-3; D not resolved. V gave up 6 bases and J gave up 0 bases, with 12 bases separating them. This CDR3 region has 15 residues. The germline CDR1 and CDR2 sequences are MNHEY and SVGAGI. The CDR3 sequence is CASRPRGSSGNTIYF. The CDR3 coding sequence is TGTGCCAGCAGACCTCGGGGAAGCTCTGGAAACACCATATATTTT.

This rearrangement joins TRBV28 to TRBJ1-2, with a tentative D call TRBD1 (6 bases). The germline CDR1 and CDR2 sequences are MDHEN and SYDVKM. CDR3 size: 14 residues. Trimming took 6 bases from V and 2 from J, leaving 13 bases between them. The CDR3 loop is CASSYQGQNYGYTF. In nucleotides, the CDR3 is TGTGCCAGCAGCTACCAAGGACAGAACTATGGCTACACCTTC.

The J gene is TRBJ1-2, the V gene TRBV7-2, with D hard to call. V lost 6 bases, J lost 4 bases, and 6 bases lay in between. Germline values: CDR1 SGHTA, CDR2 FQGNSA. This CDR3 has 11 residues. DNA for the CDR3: TGTGCCAGCAGGGCCAGCTATGGCTACACCTTC. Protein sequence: CASRASYGYTF. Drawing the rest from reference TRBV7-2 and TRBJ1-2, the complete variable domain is GAGVSQSPSNKVTEKGKDVELRCDPISGHTALYWYRQSLGQGLEFLIYFQGNSAPDKSGLPSDRFSAERTGGSVSTLTIQRTQQEDSAVYLCASRASYGYTFGSGTRLTVV.

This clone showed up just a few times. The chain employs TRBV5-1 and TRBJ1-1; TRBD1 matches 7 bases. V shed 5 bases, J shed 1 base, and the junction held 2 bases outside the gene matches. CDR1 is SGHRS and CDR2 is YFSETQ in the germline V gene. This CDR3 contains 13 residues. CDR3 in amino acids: CASRTGQNTEAFF. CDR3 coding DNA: TGCGCCAGCAGGACAGGGCAGAACACTGAAGCTTTCTTT.

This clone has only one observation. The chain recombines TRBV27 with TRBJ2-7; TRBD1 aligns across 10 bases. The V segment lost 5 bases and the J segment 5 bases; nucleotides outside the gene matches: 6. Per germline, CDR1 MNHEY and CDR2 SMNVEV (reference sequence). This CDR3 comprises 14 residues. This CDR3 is CASSPGTGVNEQYF. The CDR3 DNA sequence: TGTGCCAGCAGTCCCGGGACAGGGGTTAACGAGCAGTACTTC.

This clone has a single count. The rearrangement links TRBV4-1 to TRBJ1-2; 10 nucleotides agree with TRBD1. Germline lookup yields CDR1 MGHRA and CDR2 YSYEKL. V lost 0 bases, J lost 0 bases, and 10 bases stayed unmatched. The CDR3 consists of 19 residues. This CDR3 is CASSQDQGQGLGANYGYTF. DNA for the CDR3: TGCGCCAGCAGCCAAGATCAGGGACAGGGGCTTGGAGCTAACTATGGCTACACCTTC.

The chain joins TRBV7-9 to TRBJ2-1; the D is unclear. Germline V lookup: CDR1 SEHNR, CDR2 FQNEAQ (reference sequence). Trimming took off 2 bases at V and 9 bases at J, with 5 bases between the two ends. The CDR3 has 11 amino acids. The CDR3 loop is CASSLIPEQFF. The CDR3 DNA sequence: TGTGCCAGCAGCTTAATTCCTGAGCAGTTCTTC.

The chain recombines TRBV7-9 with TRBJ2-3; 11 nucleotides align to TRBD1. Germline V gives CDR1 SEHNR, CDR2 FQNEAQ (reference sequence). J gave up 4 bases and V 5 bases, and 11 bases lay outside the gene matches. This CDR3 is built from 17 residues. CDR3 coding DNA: TGTGCCAGCAGCGCCGGGAAGGGACAGGGGGACCCAGATACGCAGTATTTT. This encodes CASSAGKGQGDPDTQYF.